A selection of T cell receptor beta chains follows, all from one sample in a study of T cell changes during pregnancy in multiple sclerosis. Generated by immunoSEQ multiplex PCR, the TCRdb table keeps only in-frame clones and is missing some. Of tens of thousands of clones in the sample, 90% to 95% are singletons; the top ten hold around 0.47%. The sample in question was CD4+ T cells from peripheral blood mononuclear cells, obtained in the second trimester of pregnancy. The receptors were sampled from a female donor in good health, enrolled as a control in a pregnancy study. Both conserved end residues are part of each CDR3. The D gene is left open where the match is weak. Size values are once, few and many counts, or a class for expanded clones, and some rows have none.

clone size: NA
D gene: TRBD1
V gene: TRBV28
J gene: TRBJ2-7
CDR3 protein: CASQPLGTGGHEQYF
CDR3 DNA: TGTGCCAGCCAACCCCTCGGGACAGGGGGCCACGAGCAGTACTTC

clone size: NA
D gene: NA
V gene: TRBV6-1
J gene: TRBJ1-4
CDR3 protein: CASSEALRAAQGLFF
CDR3 DNA: TGTGCCAGCAGTGAAGCGCTTCGGGCGGCGCAGGGACTGTTTTTT

clone size: NA
D gene: TRBD1
V gene: TRBV19
J gene: TRBJ1-2
CDR3 protein: CASSPETGGRNYGYTF
CDR3 DNA: TGTGCCAGTAGTCCCGAAACAGGGGGGAGAAACTATGGCTACACCTTC

clone size: NA
D gene: NA
V gene: TRBV2
J gene: TRBJ2-2
CDR3 protein: CASSPRDFSTGELFF
CDR3 DNA: TGTGCCAGCAGCCCCCGGGACTTCAGCACCGGGGAGCTGTTTTTT

clone size: NA
D gene: TRBD1
V gene: TRBV7-6
J gene: TRBJ2-3
CDR3 protein: CATGQGASTDTQYF
CDR3 DNA: TGTGCCACCGGCCAGGGGGCTAGCACAGATACGCAGTATTTT

clone size: NA
D gene: TRBD1
V gene: TRBV10-3
J gene: TRBJ2-7
CDR3 protein: CAINSGQGDEQYF
CDR3 DNA: TGTGCCATCAACTCAGGACAGGGTGACGAGCAGTACTTC

clone size: NA
D gene: NA
V gene: TRBV7-8
J gene: TRBJ1-5
CDR3 protein: CASSLGPTGGQPQHF
CDR3 DNA: TGTGCCAGCAGCTTAGGACCGACCGGGGGTCAGCCCCAGCATTTT

clone size: NA
D gene: NA
V gene: TRBV5-6
J gene: TRBJ1-1
CDR3 protein: CASSLPTRQYTEAFF
CDR3 DNA: TGTGCCAGCAGCTTACCAACCCGACAGTACACTGAAGCTTTCTTT

clone size: NA
D gene: NA
V gene: TRBV11-3
J gene: TRBJ2-2
CDR3 protein: CASSLVGGTNTGELFF
CDR3 DNA: TGTGCCAGCAGCTTAGTTGGCGGAACGAACACCGGGGAGCTGTTTTTT

clone size: NA
D gene: NA
V gene: TRBV5-1
J gene: TRBJ1-1
CDR3 protein: CASSLGQPTLNTEAFF
CDR3 DNA: TGCGCCAGCAGCCTAGGACAGCCTACATTGAACACTGAAGCTTTCTTT

clone size: NA
D gene: NA
V gene: TRBV9
J gene: TRBJ2-3
CDR3 protein: CASSAPGVDTQYF
CDR3 DNA: TGTGCCAGCAGCGCCCCGGGGGTAGATACGCAGTATTTT

clone size: NA
D gene: TRBD1
V gene: TRBV4-1
J gene: TRBJ1-3
CDR3 protein: CATQGQGTGNTIYF
CDR3 DNA: TGCGCCACCCAGGGACAGGGTACAGGAAACACCATATATTTT

clone size: NA
D gene: NA
V gene: TRBV21-1
J gene: TRBJ2-7
CDR3 protein: CASSKGTSGRYEQYF
CDR3 DNA: TGTGCCAGCAGCAAGGGGACTAGCGGGAGGTACGAGCAGTACTTC

clone size: NA
D gene: NA
V gene: TRBV11-2
J gene: TRBJ2-3
CDR3 protein: CASSSTDTQYF
CDR3 DNA: TGTGCCAGCAGCTCGACAGATACGCAGTATTTT

clone size: NA
D gene: NA
V gene: TRBV5-1
J gene: TRBJ2-7
CDR3 protein: CASSAGQPHSYEQYF
CDR3 DNA: TGCGCCAGCAGCGCGGGACAGCCACACTCCTACGAGCAGTACTTC

clone size: once
D gene: TRBD2
V gene: TRBV9
J gene: TRBJ2-2
CDR3 protein: CASSVRGSGANTGELFF
CDR3 DNA: TGTGCCAGCAGCGTTCGCGGAAGCGGGGCGAACACCGGGGAGCTGTTTTTT

clone size: NA
D gene: NA
V gene: TRBV15
J gene: TRBJ2-7
CDR3 protein: CATSRETGWDYEQYF
CDR3 DNA: TGTGCCACCAGCAGAGAGACAGGTTGGGATTACGAGCAGTACTTC

clone size: NA
D gene: TRBD1
V gene: TRBV30
J gene: TRBJ1-4
CDR3 protein: CAWLGQGNEKLFF
CDR3 DNA: TGTGCCTGGCTGGGACAGGGTAATGAAAAACTGTTTTTT

clone size: NA
D gene: NA
V gene: TRBV30
J gene: TRBJ2-5
CDR3 protein: CAWSREETQYF
CDR3 DNA: TGTGCCTGGAGTAGAGAAGAGACCCAGTACTTC

clone size: NA
D gene: NA
V gene: TRBV5-1
J gene: TRBJ1-1
CDR3 protein: CASSSGGGTEAFF
CDR3 DNA: TGCGCCAGCAGCTCCGGGGGGGGCACTGAAGCTTTCTTT

clone size: NA
D gene: NA
V gene: TRBV6-1
J gene: TRBJ2-1
CDR3 protein: CATQRGNYNEQFF
CDR3 DNA: TGTGCCACCCAACGGGGGAACTACAATGAGCAGTTCTTC

clone size: NA
D gene: NA
V gene: TRBV6-5
J gene: TRBJ1-4
CDR3 protein: CASSYGGRSGEKLFF
CDR3 DNA: TGTGCCAGCAGTTACGGCGGACGGTCGGGGGAAAAACTGTTTTTT

clone size: NA
D gene: NA
V gene: TRBV9
J gene: TRBJ2-3
CDR3 protein: CASSEIGGTQYF
CDR3 DNA: TGTGCCAGCAGCGAAATAGGAGGTACGCAGTATTTT

clone size: NA
D gene: NA
V gene: TRBV7-2
J gene: TRBJ2-5
CDR3 protein: CASSMRESWGETQYF
CDR3 DNA: TGTGCCAGCAGCATGAGGGAATCATGGGGAGAGACCCAGTACTTC

clone size: NA
D gene: TRBD1
V gene: TRBV5-1
J gene: TRBJ1-1
CDR3 protein: CASSPFGQGREAFF
CDR3 DNA: TGCGCCAGCAGCCCCTTCGGACAGGGACGGGAAGCTTTCTTT

clone size: NA
D gene: NA
V gene: TRBV28
J gene: TRBJ1-1
CDR3 protein: CASYDYSSEAFF
CDR3 DNA: TGTGCCAGCTACGATTACAGTTCTGAAGCTTTCTTT

clone size: NA
D gene: NA
V gene: TRBV7-2
J gene: TRBJ2-1
CDR3 protein: CASSRNGRSYNEQFF
CDR3 DNA: TGTGCCAGCAGCCGTAATGGCCGATCCTACAATGAGCAGTTCTTC

clone size: NA
D gene: TRBD1
V gene: TRBV7-6
J gene: TRBJ1-1
CDR3 protein: CASSPRTGGLNTEAFF
CDR3 DNA: TGTGCCAGCAGCCCTCGGACAGGGGGCCTGAACACTGAAGCTTTCTTT

clone size: NA
D gene: NA
V gene: TRBV18
J gene: TRBJ2-5
CDR3 protein: CASSPTPDSQETQYF
CDR3 DNA: TGTGCCAGCTCACCCACACCTGACAGTCAAGAGACCCAGTACTTC

clone size: once
D gene: TRBD2
V gene: TRBV16
J gene: TRBJ2-1
CDR3 protein: CASSLRGGNEQFF
CDR3 DNA: TGTGCCAGCAGCCTTCGGGGGGGCAATGAGCAGTTCTTC

clone size: NA
D gene: NA
V gene: TRBV5-6
J gene: TRBJ1-1
CDR3 protein: CASRKTGAAVGAFF
CDR3 DNA: TGTGCCAGCAGAAAGACAGGTGCTGCTGTCGGGGCTTTCTTT

clone size: NA
D gene: NA
V gene: TRBV14
J gene: TRBJ1-2
CDR3 protein: CASSQVRGNYGYTF
CDR3 DNA: TGTGCCAGCAGCCAAGTTAGAGGGAACTATGGCTACACCTTC

clone size: NA
D gene: NA
V gene: TRBV5-1
J gene: TRBJ1-4
CDR3 protein: CASSLEPQGINEKLFF
CDR3 DNA: TGCGCCAGCAGCTTGGAGCCCCAGGGGATTAATGAAAAACTGTTTTTT

clone size: few
D gene: NA
V gene: TRBV5-5
J gene: TRBJ1-2
CDR3 protein: CASSTRGGAVYGYTF
CDR3 DNA: TGTGCCAGCAGCACACGCGGGGGGGCAGTATATGGCTACACCTTC

clone size: NA
D gene: NA
V gene: TRBV7-9
J gene: TRBJ1-2
CDR3 protein: CASSYGLNYGYTF
CDR3 DNA: TGTGCCAGCAGCTACGGACTAAACTATGGCTACACCTTC

clone size: once
D gene: NA
V gene: TRBV7-9
J gene: TRBJ1-2
CDR3 protein: CASSLGRGQNYGYTF
CDR3 DNA: TGTGCCAGCAGCTTAGGGCGTGGGCAGAACTATGGCTACACCTTC

clone size: NA
D gene: TRBD2
V gene: TRBV7-9
J gene: TRBJ2-5
CDR3 protein: CASSQVGLARKETQYF
CDR3 DNA: TGTGCCAGCAGCCAGGTCGGACTAGCGAGAAAAGAGACCCAGTACTTC

clone size: once
D gene: TRBD1
V gene: TRBV6-6
J gene: TRBJ1-6
CDR3 protein: CASSGGQGDPGPLHF
CDR3 DNA: TGTGCCAGCAGCGGGGGACAGGGGGATCCAGGACCCCTCCACTTT

clone size: NA
D gene: TRBD1
V gene: TRBV6-5
J gene: TRBJ2-7
CDR3 protein: CASRGQASGEQYF
CDR3 DNA: TGTGCCAGCAGGGGACAGGCATCGGGCGAGCAGTACTTC

clone size: NA
D gene: NA
V gene: TRBV29-1
J gene: TRBJ2-2
CDR3 protein: CSVRGAQNQNTGELFF
CDR3 DNA: TGCAGCGTTCGCGGGGCCCAAAACCAAAACACCGGGGAGCTGTTTTTT

clone size: NA
D gene: NA
V gene: TRBV30
J gene: TRBJ1-1
CDR3 protein: CAAGWGWASAEAFF
CDR3 DNA: TGTGCCGCGGGGTGGGGGTGGGCATCCGCTGAAGCTTTCTTT

clone size: NA
D gene: NA
V gene: TRBV28
J gene: TRBJ1-5
CDR3 protein: CASSPRARGANQPQHF
CDR3 DNA: TGTGCCAGCAGTCCTCGGGCCCGGGGGGCCAATCAGCCCCAGCATTTT

clone size: NA
D gene: TRBD2
V gene: TRBV5-1
J gene: TRBJ2-3
CDR3 protein: CASSRTSGIRGTQYF
CDR3 DNA: TGCGCCAGCAGCAGGACTAGCGGGATCCGGGGTACGCAGTATTTT

clone size: once
D gene: TRBD2
V gene: TRBV11-2
J gene: TRBJ2-3
CDR3 protein: CASRQAPGLAGALRDTQYF
CDR3 DNA: TGTGCCAGCAGGCAGGCACCGGGACTAGCGGGGGCCCTAAGGGATACGCAGTATTTT

clone size: NA
D gene: NA
V gene: TRBV27
J gene: TRBJ2-3
CDR3 protein: CASSLFVGTDTQYF
CDR3 DNA: TGTGCCAGCAGTTTGTTTGTCGGCACAGATACGCAGTATTTT

clone size: NA
D gene: NA
V gene: TRBV15
J gene: TRBJ2-5
CDR3 protein: CATSSPPFQETQYF
CDR3 DNA: TGTGCCACCAGCAGTCCCCCCTTCCAAGAGACCCAGTACTTC

clone size: NA
D gene: NA
V gene: TRBV25-1
J gene: TRBJ2-1
CDR3 protein: CASRGGVGEGEQFF
CDR3 DNA: TGTGCCAGCAGAGGGGGAGTCGGCGAGGGTGAGCAGTTCTTC

clone size: NA
D gene: TRBD2
V gene: TRBV6-6
J gene: TRBJ2-2
CDR3 protein: CASSYVASGTGGELFF
CDR3 DNA: TGTGCCAGCAGTTACGTAGCTAGCGGGACTGGGGGGGAGCTGTTTTTT